This passage covers 13 T cell receptor beta chains from one sample sequenced in a study of identical twins. Using its own MiXCR run on the 5' RACE reads, TCRdb lists one record per CDR3 protein. The sample consists of nearly 650,000 distinct CDR3 sequences, roughly 7.2% of them appearing once. The same specimen was also included in a second study, on yellow fever vaccine responses in identical twins.

Specimen: PBMCs. These receptors came from a woman younger than 35 in good health.

V and J are TRBV11-1 and TRBJ1-6; the D is unclear. Trimming removed 0 bases at V and 9 bases at J, with 21 bases between. Germline loops: CDR1 SGHAT, CDR2 FQDESV (reference sequence). The CDR3 loop spans 18 amino acids. Written as DNA, the CDR3 is TGTGCCAGCAGCTTAGCAGTCAGTCGTCCGGGCGTAGGTTCACCCCTCCACTTT. Protein: CASSLAVSRPGVGSPLHF. The entire variable domain, with the rest obtained from reference TRBV11-1 and TRBJ1-6, is as follows: EAEVAQSPRYKITEKSQAVAFWCDPISGHATLYWYRQILGQGPELLVQFQDESVVDDSQLPKDRFSAERLKGVDSTLKIQPAELGDSAMYLCASSLAVSRPGVGSPLHFGNGTRLTVT.

The chain joins TRBV7-9 to TRBJ2-7; D may be TRBD2 (6 bases). Trimming left V 8 bases short and J 3 bases short, with 14 bases between. The CDR3 loop spans 13 amino acids. The germline V gene encodes CDR1 SEHNR and CDR2 FQNEAQ (reference sequence). The CDR3 DNA sequence: TGTGCCAGCTCCCCGGAGGGCAGCTACGAGCAGTACGTC. It specifies CASSPEGSYEQYV.

The CDR3 protein is CASTSGMEDTQYF. CDR3 DNA sequence: TGTGCCAGTACTAGCGGGATGGAGGATACGCAGTATTTT. V usage is TRBV6-1 and J usage is TRBJ2-3, with 10 bases fitting TRBD2. The trim removed 9 bases at V and 6 bases at J, leaving 6 bases unmatched. Germline values: CDR1 MNHNS, CDR2 SASEGT. The CDR3 is 13 amino acids.

Only a few counts were recorded for this clonotype. CDR3 region: CASSRFTSGEQYF. The DNA of the CDR3 is TGTGCCAGTAGTAGGTTCACCTCGGGCGAGCAGTACTTC. The chain links TRBV19 to TRBJ2-7; D remains unclear. Germline CDR1 LNHDA, CDR2 SQIVND (reference sequence). V shed 4 bases and J shed 6 bases, with 13 bases lying between them. CDR3 size: 13 residues.

The table lists this clonotype with a few counts. The rearrangement links TRBV27 to TRBJ2-1; 10 nucleotides align to TRBD1. This CDR3 region has 14 residues. Trimming cost V 5 bases and J 8 bases; bases outside gene matches: 6. The germline V gene has CDR1 MNHEY and CDR2 SMNVEV (reference sequence). The CDR3, as DNA: TGTGCCAGCAGTCAGGGACAGGGGAGGTATGAGCAGTTCTTC. Protein: CASSQGQGRYEQFF.

In this sample, this clonotype turned up many times. The rearrangement joins TRBV3-1 to TRBJ1-2; D is unclear. Germline lookup yields CDR1 LGHDT and CDR2 YNNKEL (reference sequence). This CDR3 has 13 amino acids. V lost 3 bases and J 4 bases, leaving 9 bases between the germline ends. The CDR3 loop reads CASSHQSVYGYTF. CDR3 sequence (DNA): TGTGCCAGCAGCCATCAATCGGTCTATGGCTACACCTTC.

This clonotype was counted many times. V gene TRBV12-3 or TRBV12-4 combines with J gene TRBJ2-1, with unresolved D. This CDR3 is built from 15 residues. Trimming pared 3 bases from V and 1 base from J, leaving 10 bases between. CDR3 sequence: CASSFGVVSYNEQFF. CDR3 coding DNA: TGTGCCAGCAGTTTCGGCGTTGTTTCCTACAATGAGCAGTTCTTC.

Concerning this clonotype: This may come from a read error, since a much larger clone is one base off. The chain joins TRBV5-6 to TRBJ2-1; TRBD1 matches at 11 bases. This CDR3 comprises 15 residues. Trimming took 3 bases from V and 3 from J; bases not matched to a gene: 2. The germline gives CDR1 SGHDT, CDR2 YYEEEE. CDR3 DNA sequence: TGTGCCAGCAGCTGGGGACAGGGGGTCTACAATGAGCAGTTCTTC. This codes for CASSWGQGVYNEQFF.

Points on this clonotype: Sequence at one end of the junction differs from germline and may be a read error. The chain links TRBV7-3 to TRBJ2-1; no clear D gene. The germline V gene encodes CDR1 SGHTA and CDR2 FQGTGA. The CDR3 is made up of 13 amino acids. The CDR3 spells CVSSSLVTDEQFF. The CDR3 DNA sequence: TGTGTCAGCAGCTCTCTCGTAACGGATGAGCAGTTCTTC.

The sample holds a few counts of this clonotype. The rearrangement links TRBV7-9 to TRBJ1-1; 7 bases map to TRBD1. This CDR3 is built from 12 residues. Trimming cost V 3 bases and J 9 bases; bases outside gene matches: 4. Germline V CDR1 and CDR2: SEHNR, FQNEAQ (reference sequence). CDR3 sequence: CASSLGQKKAFF. For the CDR3, the DNA is TGTGCCAGCAGCTTGGGACAGAAAAAAGCTTTCTTT.

This clonotype was seen ten or more times. The chain has TRBV5-1 and TRBJ1-5, with 9 bases that match TRBD1. The V segment lost 4 bases and the J segment 9 bases; nucleotides outside the gene matches: 5. The CDR3 consists of 13 residues. Germline lookup yields CDR1 SGHRS and CDR2 YFSETQ. The CDR3: CASSAGQGTPQHF. Written as DNA, the CDR3 is TGCGCCAGCAGCGCGGGACAGGGTACGCCCCAGCATTTT. The full variable domain, with the rest looked up from reference TRBV5-1 and TRBJ1-5, is KAGVTQTPRYLIKTRGQQVTLSCSPISGHRSVSWYQQTPGQGLQFLFEYFSETQRNKGNFPGRFSGRQFSNSRSEMNVSTLELGDSALYLCASSAGQGTPQHFGDGTRLSIL.

The genes are TRBV29-1 and TRBJ1-2; 9 bases are a match to TRBD1. V lost 4 bases to trimming and J lost 4 bases; unmatched junction nucleotides: 13. The CDR3 is 16 amino acids. CDR1 and CDR2 from the germline V gene are SQVTM and ANQGSEA. The CDR3 sequence is CSVGPKQGALAYGYTF. As DNA, the CDR3 is TGCAGCGTTGGCCCTAAACAGGGGGCGCTGGCCTATGGCTACACCTTC.

This clonotype has a handful of counts. The chain combines TRBV3-1 with TRBJ2-5; tentative D call: TRBD2 (6 bases). Germline V gives CDR1 LGHDT, CDR2 YNNKEL (reference sequence). The CDR3 sequence is 17 residues long. V lost 11 bases, J lost 2 bases, and 27 bases lay in between. The CDR3 DNA is TGTGCCTCCTGCCAAGATTTCCCCCGGGCGGGGCAAGAGACCCAGTACTTC. Its translation is CASCQDFPRAGQETQYF.